The 25 T cell receptor beta chains listed next were all sequenced from one sample in a study of early T cells in non-severe SARS-CoV-2 infection. TCRdb called the 5' RACE reads again in MiXCR, with one record for every CDR3 protein. Of roughly 63,000 distinct CDR3 sequences listed, 9.5% to 15% are singletons. The specimen comprised whole blood, sampled at baseline. The receptors stem from an adult who was a healthcare worker with PCR-confirmed SARS-CoV-2 infection or an uninfected control (not recorded which). The donor label of this sample is uncertain.

The rearrangement links TRBV14 to TRBJ2-3, with TRBD2 as a possible D gene (6 bases). V lost 1 base, J lost 2 bases, and 13 bases lay in between. The germline CDR1 and CDR2 sequences are SGHDN and FVKESK. The CDR3 is 16 residues long. In DNA, the CDR3 is TGTGCCAGCAGCCAAGTGCGGGATACCATCACAGATACGCAGTATTTT. It is translated as CASSQVRDTITDTQYF.

This clonotype was counted at least ten times. V and J are TRBV7-9 and TRBJ2-1, with D maybe TRBD1 (6 bases). The V end lost 5 bases, the J end lost 1 base, and 12 bases lay between the germline ends. CDR1 SEHNR and CDR2 FQNEAQ come from the germline V gene (reference sequence). The CDR3 extends over 15 amino acids. Written as DNA, the CDR3 is TGTGCCAGCAGCGCAGGGGTAGCATCCTACAATGAGCAGTTCTTC. It specifies CASSAGVASYNEQFF.

This clonotype was observed a handful of times. The chain links TRBV12-3 or TRBV12-4 to TRBJ2-2; a weak D match, TRBD1 (6 bases). With 6 bases removed from V and 2 bases from J, the gap between germline ends came to 13 bases. This CDR3 spans 15 amino acids. CDR3 bases: TGTGCCAGCAGAACCGGACAGCCCAACACCGGGGAGCTGTTTTTT. Residues: CASRTGQPNTGELFF.

This clonotype showed up just a few times. The rearrangement uses TRBV20-1 and TRBJ1-4; D gene ambiguous. V lost 4 bases, J lost 1 base, and 16 bases lay in between. The CDR3 runs to 16 residues. CDR1 is DFQATT, CDR2 SNEGSKA, per germline (reference sequence). The CDR3 loop is CSAIVGPFRTNEKLFF. In DNA, the CDR3 is TGCAGTGCTATAGTCGGCCCCTTCCGAACTAATGAAAAACTGTTTTTT.

The gene calls are TRBV12-3 or TRBV12-4 and TRBJ1-2, with D unclear. The V and J ends lost 7 bases and 7 bases respectively, with 19 bases between them. The CDR3 is made up of 14 amino acids. In DNA, the CDR3 is TGTGCCAGCACCCTATGGGCGAACCCTATTGGCTACACCTTC. This encodes CASTLWANPIGYTF.

The V call is TRBV2, the J call TRBJ2-3; no reliable D call. The CDR3 runs to 16 residues. Per the germline V gene, CDR1 is SNHLY and CDR2 is FYNNEI. Trimming removed 6 bases from V and 6 bases from J, with 22 bases in between. CDR3 loop: CASRGPNVVASDTQYF. CDR3 bases: TGTGCCAGCAGGGGCCCTAATGTGGTGGCATCGGATACGCAGTATTTT.

The chain links TRBV7-3 to TRBJ2-5; D not certain. Germline CDR1 reads SGHTA; CDR2 reads FQGTGA. V dropped 5 bases and J dropped 5 bases, with 9 bases sitting between them. This CDR3 is 12 amino acids long. This CDR3 reads CASSRVTETQYF. CDR3 sequence (DNA): TGTGCCAGCAGCAGGGTTACCGAGACCCAGTACTTC.

The V call is TRBV4-2, the J call TRBJ1-6; maybe TRBD1 (6 bases). Trimming cost V 3 bases and J 6 bases, with 21 bases left between them. In germline, CDR1 is LGHNA, CDR2 YNFKEQ. This CDR3 has 18 amino acids. CDR3 nucleotide sequence: TGTGCCAGCAGCCAGACCCTTACAGGGAATCTGCCTAATTCACCCCTCCACTTT. Protein sequence: CASSQTLTGNLPNSPLHF.

This clonotype was recorded at least ten times. The V call is TRBV7-3, the J call TRBJ2-3; D is possibly TRBD2 (7 bases). The germline V gene encodes CDR1 SGHTA and CDR2 FQGTGA. Trimming took 3 bases from V and 2 from J, leaving 12 bases between them. CDR3 length equals 15 residues. The CDR3 nucleotides are TGTGCCAGCAGCTTGGCCGGGGGGCCCACAGATACGCAGTATTTT. This gives the protein CASSLAGGPTDTQYF.

This clonotype was observed a few times. The gene calls are TRBV5-1 and TRBJ2-3; 9 nucleotides align to TRBD1. V shed 3 bases, J shed 3 bases, and the junction held 2 bases outside the gene matches. Germline loops: CDR1 SGHRS, CDR2 YFSETQ. The CDR3 runs 14 residues. CDR3 nucleotide sequence: TGCGCCAGCAGCTCAGGGACAGGGACAGATACGCAGTATTTT. Its protein is CASSSGTGTDTQYF.

The sample holds a few counts of this clonotype. This chain uses TRBV18 with TRBJ2-3; TRBD2 matches 7 bases. The CDR3 totals 15 residues. Germline values: CDR1 KGHSH, CDR2 LQKENI. V shed 6 bases, J shed 1 base, and the junction held 7 bases outside the gene matches. The chain's CDR3 is CASSFTRGGTDTQYF. The CDR3 region has the DNA TGTGCCAGCTCCTTCACCCGGGGGGGCACAGATACGCAGTATTTT.

This clonotype was recorded many times. This rearrangement joins TRBV10-3 to TRBJ2-1; TRBD1 matches at 9 bases. Looked up from germline, CDR1 is ENHRY and CDR2 is SYGVKD. Losses at the gene ends were 3 bases for V and 3 bases for J; bases not matched to a gene: 12. The CDR3 extends over 18 amino acids. This CDR3 reads CAISDSKGNRGLYNEQFF. The CDR3 coding sequence is TGTGCCATCAGTGACTCGAAGGGTAACAGGGGGCTCTACAATGAGCAGTTCTTC.

The chain combines TRBV10-2 with TRBJ1-4; D is perhaps TRBD1 (6 bases). V was pared by 9 bases and J by 8 bases, with 19 bases between. This CDR3 has 14 amino acids. Germline assignment: CDR1 WSHSY and CDR2 SAAADI. CDR3 sequence (DNA): TGCGCCAGTACATTTGACAGGCGGTCGGAAAAACTGTTTTTT. Its protein is CASTFDRRSEKLFF.

The chain uses TRBV6-6 and TRBJ1-1; D is unclear. V was pared by 4 bases and J by 0 bases, with 3 bases between. The CDR3 runs 12 residues. CDR1 and CDR2 from the germline V gene are MNHNY and SVGAGI (reference sequence). CDR3 sequence (DNA): TGTGCCAGCAGTTTCCTGAACACTGAAGCTTTCTTT. Translated, it gives CASSFLNTEAFF.

The chain employs TRBV5-6 and TRBJ1-4, with TRBD1 identical over 8 bases. V lost 3 bases and J lost 6; bases outside the gene matches: 10. Germline-derived CDR1 and CDR2 are SGHDT and YYEEEE. The CDR3 is 16 amino acids. CDR3: CASSSRTGKLDEKLFF. CDR3 nucleotides: TGTGCCAGCAGCTCGCGGACAGGGAAGTTGGATGAAAAACTGTTTTTT.

The chain is built from TRBV20-1 and TRBJ2-2; TRBD1 is a possible D gene (5 bases). The V end was cut by 0 bases, the J end by 1 base, with 12 bases between. CDR3 length equals 16 residues. Germline V gives CDR1 DFQATT, CDR2 SNEGSKA (reference sequence). For the CDR3, the DNA is TGCAGTGCTAGAGATATGAGGCAGGGGAACACCGGGGAGCTGTTTTTT. It translates to CSARDMRQGNTGELFF.

This rearrangement joins TRBV12-2 to TRBJ2-4; the D call in the table, TRBD1, was not verified against the DNA. TRBV12-2 is a documented pseudogene. The CDR3 has 18 residues. DNA for the CDR3: TGTGCAAGTCGCTCCAAACGGGGGAAGGATATAACCAAAAACATTCAGTACTTC. Amino acids: CASRSKRGKDITKNIQYF.

This clonotype came up a few times. Given the absence of the conserved phenylalanine or tryptophan at the CDR3 end, a read error is likely. The rearrangement links TRBV11-3 to TRBJ2-3; 13 bases are a match to TRBD2. V lost 3 bases, J lost 1 base, and 1 base stayed unmatched. CDR1 is SGHNT and CDR2 is YENEEA in the germline V gene. The CDR3 length is 16 residues. CDR3 sequence (DNA): TGTGCCAGCAGCTTCGGACTAGCGGGGGGCACAGATACGCAGTATCTT. This gives the protein CASSFGLAGGTDTQYL.

The rearrangement uses TRBV4-1 and TRBJ1-1; 9 nucleotides agree with TRBD1. The germline V gene encodes CDR1 MGHRA and CDR2 YSYEKL. V lost 2 bases, J lost 4 bases, and 5 bases stayed unmatched. This CDR3 region has 15 residues. CDR3 sequence (DNA): TGCGCCAGCAGCCAATGGGGACAGGGTGCCACTGAAGCTTTCTTT. Amino acid sequence: CASSQWGQGATEAFF.

There are a few counts of this clonotype. Its ends do not fully match the called genes, so a read error is possible. The V and J genes are TRBV27 and TRBJ2-5; 8 nucleotides line up with TRBD2. CDR1 is MNHEY and CDR2 is SMNVEV in the germline V gene (reference sequence). The CDR3 has 15 amino acids. Here the CDR3 reads CASSLSLAAQETQYF. The DNA for the CDR3 is TGCGCCAGCAGTTTATCACTAGCGGCTCAAGAGACCCAGTACTTC.

This clonotype was observed a few times. The chain is built from TRBV6-1 and TRBJ2-1, with D perhaps matching TRBD1 or TRBD2 (5 bases each). This CDR3 has 11 amino acids. CDR1 MNHNS and CDR2 SASEGT come from the germline V gene. The ends were cut back, 8 bases at V and 7 bases at J, with 9 bases in the middle. The CDR3: CASGDENEQFF. The DNA of the CDR3 is TGTGCCAGCGGGGACGAAAATGAGCAGTTCTTC.

Many counts were recorded for this clonotype. The gene calls are TRBV6-1 and TRBJ1-2; D perhaps matches TRBD1 (5 bases). In germline, CDR1 is MNHNS, CDR2 SASEGT. Trimming removed 7 bases from V and 8 bases from J, with 23 bases in between. The CDR3 is made up of 15 amino acids. The CDR3 nucleotides read TGTGCCAGCATTCCCCGGGACCCCCCTGGAGAAGGCTACACCTTC. This sequence encodes CASIPRDPPGEGYTF.

Here the CDR3 reads CSAPGWGNEQFF. CDR3 in DNA: TGCAGTGCCCCAGGGTGGGGCAATGAGCAGTTCTTC. This chain uses TRBV20-1 with TRBJ2-1; a weak D match, TRBD1 (5 bases). This CDR3 spans 12 amino acids. V lost 6 bases and J lost 6, with 12 bases in between. Germline V gene sequence: CDR1 DFQATT, CDR2 SNEGSKA (reference sequence).

The gene calls are TRBV7-2 and TRBJ2-7; tentative D call: TRBD1 (6 bases). The V and J ends lost 3 bases and 2 bases respectively, with 14 bases between them. The CDR3 is made up of 15 amino acids. The V gene's germline CDR1 is SGHTA and CDR2 FQGNSA. This CDR3 reads CASSFSGGGPYEQYV. DNA of the CDR3: TGTGCCAGCAGCTTTTCTGGGGGCGGACCCTACGAGCAGTACGTC.

This clonotype was counted a few times. The chain uses TRBV14 and TRBJ2-2; D perhaps matches TRBD2 (5 bases). CDR1 SGHDN and CDR2 FVKESK come from the germline V gene. Trimming removed 3 bases at V and 3 bases at J, with 11 bases between. CDR3 length: 15 amino acids. The CDR3 here is CASSQGADYTGELFF. CDR3 DNA: TGTGCCAGCAGCCAGGGTGCGGACTACACCGGGGAGCTGTTTTTT.